This TCR beta chain was documented in a study of T cells after posttransplantation cyclophosphamide. General study points: Donor-recipient repertoire similarity was low at 1-2 months, rising over year one. After PTCy, TRB diversity resembled that of CNI/methotrexate controls. Skin or GI-infiltrating T cells shared few TRB sequences with blood.

Method: immunoSEQ multiplex PCR; TCRdb's copy keeps in-frame clones and lacks some. Observed in the sample are over 10,000 clones, none of them singletons. The CDR3 runs to 16 residues. In germline, CDR1 is SNHLY, CDR2 FYNNEI. V lost 5 bases, J lost 5 bases, and 5 bases stayed unmatched. This clone was seen many times. Its antigen is unknown. Cyclophosphamide on days +3 and +4 followed busulfan-fludarabine conditioning and a marrow graft. The receptor was derived from a female patient in her thirties or forties who received an allogeneic stem cell transplant from an unrelated donor, was CMV-positive, and had acute GVHD only. The T cells may partly be graft donor cells. Sequences were derived from PBMCs, sampled after allogeneic stem cell transplant with posttransplant cyclophosphamide. The chain links TRBV2 to TRBJ2-2, with TRBD2 identical over 13 bases. CDR3 bases: TGTGCCAGCAGTCGGGGACTAGCGGGGAGGACCGGGGAGCTGTTTTTT. Its protein product is CASSRGLAGRTGELFF.